This T cell receptor beta chain is from a study of OX40 agonist ivuxolimab in advanced cancers. The wider study: Intravenous ivuxolimab was administered to patients every 2 weeks at 0.01 to 10 mg/kg. The dose-escalation group included hepatocellular carcinoma, melanoma, renal cell carcinoma and head and neck cancer. Overall study results and limits: Averaged across samples, CD8+ T cells carried more expanded clones than CD4+ did. Partial responders receiving 0.1-3.0 mg/kg showed among the lowest clonal expansion.

The germline V gene has CDR1 MNHEY and CDR2 SMNVEV (reference sequence). Trimming pared 5 bases from V and 4 bases from J, leaving 17 bases between. This CDR3 is built from 15 residues. A word on this clone: Its antigen remains unidentified.

Using immunoSEQ multiplex PCR, the repertoire was profiled, and TCRdb retains in-frame clones only, with some absent. The sample lists under 50,000 clones, 86% occurring once. This TCR came from an adult with an advanced solid tumor such as melanoma, head and neck, liver or kidney cancer. The genes are TRBV27 and TRBJ2-5; maybe TRBD2 (6 bases). The sequencing here drew on CD4+ or CD8+ T cells sorted from blood, taken in a trial of the OX40 agonist ivuxolimab. Here the CDR3 reads CASSAGTWTPETQYF. DNA of the CDR3: TGTGCCAGCAGTGCAGGGACTTGGACCCCAGAGACCCAGTACTTC.